This T cell receptor beta chain was sequenced in a study of T cell changes during pregnancy in multiple sclerosis. Germline-derived CDR1 and CDR2 are SGHTA and FQGNSA. Trimming took 5 bases from V and 1 from J; bases not matched to a gene: 12. The CDR3 contains 18 residues. Only in-frame clones appear in the TCRdb table, and some are missing; sequencing was by immunoSEQ multiplex PCR. The sample has tens of thousands of clones; roughly nine tenths are singletons. This receptor was obtained from a female donor with multiple sclerosis, enrolled in a pregnancy study. The chain employs TRBV7-2 and TRBJ2-2, with 8 bases fitting TRBD2. The specimen was peripheral blood, collected before pregnancy. The CDR3 loop is CASSTLLYSGGNTGELFF. The CDR3 DNA follows: TGTGCCAGCAGCACCCTACTTTACAGCGGGGGGAACACCGGGGAGCTGTTTTTT.